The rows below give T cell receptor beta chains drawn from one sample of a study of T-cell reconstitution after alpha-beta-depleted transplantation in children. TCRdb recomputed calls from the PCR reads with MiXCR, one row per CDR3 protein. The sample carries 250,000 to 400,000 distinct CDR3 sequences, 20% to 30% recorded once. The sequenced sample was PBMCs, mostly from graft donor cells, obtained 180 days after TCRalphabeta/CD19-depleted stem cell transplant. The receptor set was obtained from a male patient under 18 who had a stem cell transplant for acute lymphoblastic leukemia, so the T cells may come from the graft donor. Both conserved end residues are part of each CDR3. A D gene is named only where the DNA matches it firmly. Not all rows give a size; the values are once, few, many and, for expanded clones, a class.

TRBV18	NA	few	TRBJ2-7	CASSPPGPTYEQYF	TGTGCCAGCTCACCTCCCGGGCCAACCTACGAGCAGTACTTC
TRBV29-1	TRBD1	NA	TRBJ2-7	CSVVRQGVYEQYF	TGCAGCGTTGTTAGACAGGGGGTGTACGAGCAGTACTTC
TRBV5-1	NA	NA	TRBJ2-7	CASSLDSEQHF	TGCGCCAGCAGCTTGGACTCCGAGCAGCACTTC
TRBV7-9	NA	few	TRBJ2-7	CASSFQHF	TGTGCCAGCAGCTTTCAACACTTC
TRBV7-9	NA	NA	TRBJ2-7	CASSQLAVAYEQYF	TGTGCCAGCAGCCAGCTAGCAGTAGCCTACGAGCAGTACTTC
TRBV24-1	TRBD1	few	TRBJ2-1	CATSDRQGYYNEQFF	TGTGCCACCAGTGATCGACAGGGTTACTACAATGAGCAGTTCTTC
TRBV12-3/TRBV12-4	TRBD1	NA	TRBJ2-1	CASTQSGTGYNEQFF	TGTGCCAGCACCCAGTCAGGGACAGGCTACAATGAGCAGTTCTTC
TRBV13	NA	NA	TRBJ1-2	CASSLGPTEYGYTF	TGTGCCAGCAGCTTAGGGCCGACAGAATATGGCTACACCTTC
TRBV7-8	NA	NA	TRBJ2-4	CASSLAGRNIQYF	TGTGCCAGCAGCTTAGCGGGGAGGAACATTCAGTACTTC
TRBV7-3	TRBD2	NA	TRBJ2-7	CASSLNPSGLSYEQYF	TGTGCCAGCAGCTTAAACCCTAGCGGCCTCTCCTACGAGCAGTACTTC
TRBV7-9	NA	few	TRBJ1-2	CASSRGEGPIYGYTF	TGTGCCAGCAGTAGAGGGGAGGGACCTATTTATGGCTACACCTTC
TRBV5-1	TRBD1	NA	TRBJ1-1	CASSPTPTGPLVTEAFF	TGCGCCAGCAGCCCGACCCCGACAGGGCCCTTGGTCACTGAAGCTTTCTTT
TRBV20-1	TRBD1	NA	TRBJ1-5	CSGSEQGGLYSNQPQHF	TGCAGTGGTTCGGAACAGGGGGGATTATATAGCAATCAGCCCCAGCATTTT
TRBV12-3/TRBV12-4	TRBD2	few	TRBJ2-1	CASSTPGLAGGQGEQFF	TGTGCCAGCAGTACTCCGGGACTAGCGGGAGGGCAAGGTGAGCAGTTCTTC
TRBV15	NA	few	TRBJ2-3	CATSREQDQGTDTQYF	TGTGCCACCAGCAGGGAACAGGACCAAGGCACAGATACGCAGTATTTT
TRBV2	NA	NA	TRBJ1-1	CATDGSTEAFF	TGTGCCACCGACGGGAGCACTGAAGCTTTCTTT
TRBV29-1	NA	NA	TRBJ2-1	CSVGGVVSYNEQFF	TGCAGCGTTGGGGGAGTGGTTTCCTACAATGAGCAGTTCTTC
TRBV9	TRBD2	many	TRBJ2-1	CASSANSGGHNEQFF	TGTGCCAGCAGCGCTAACAGCGGGGGTCACAATGAGCAGTTCTTC
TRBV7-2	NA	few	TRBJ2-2	CASSLSHTGELFF	TGTGCCAGCAGCCTCTCTCACACCGGGGAGCTGTTTTTT
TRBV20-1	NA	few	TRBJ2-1	CSARVGRPYNEQFF	TGCAGTGCTAGAGTGGGCAGGCCCTACAATGAGCAGTTCTTC
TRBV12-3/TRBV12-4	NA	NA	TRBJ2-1	CASSFTPLVHNEQFF	TGTGCCAGCAGCTTCACGCCACTCGTCCACAATGAGCAGTTCTTC
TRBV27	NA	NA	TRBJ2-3	CASSSQSDTQYF	TGTGCCAGCAGTTCTCAATCAGATACGCAGTATTTT
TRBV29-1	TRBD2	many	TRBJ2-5	CSVRPTGGRVQETQYF	TGCAGCGTCCGACCCACTGGCGGGAGGGTACAAGAGACCCAGTACTTC
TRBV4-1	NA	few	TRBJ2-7	CASSQSRGHIYEQYF	TGCGCCAGCAGCCAGTCCAGGGGCCATATCTACGAGCAGTACTTC
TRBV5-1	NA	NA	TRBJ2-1	CASREGGSYNEQFF	TGCGCCAGCAGGGAGGGAGGCTCCTACAATGAGCAGTTCTTC
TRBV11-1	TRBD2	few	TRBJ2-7	CASSSNFLRTSGRYEQYF	TGTGCCAGCAGCTCTAACTTCCTTAGGACTAGCGGAAGATACGAGCAGTACTTC
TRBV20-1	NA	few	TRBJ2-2	CSAPGRQNTGELFF	TGCAGTGCTCCGGGACGCCAAAACACCGGGGAGCTGTTTTTT
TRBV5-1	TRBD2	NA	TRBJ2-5	CASSLEGTSGITQYF	TGCGCCAGCAGCTTGGAAGGGACTAGCGGGATAACCCAGTACTTC
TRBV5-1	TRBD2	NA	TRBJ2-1	CASSLPRPTSGSSLRSSYNEQFF	TGCGCCAGCAGCTTGCCCAGACCTACTAGCGGGAGTTCGCTCCGGAGCTCCTACAATGAGCAGTTCTTC
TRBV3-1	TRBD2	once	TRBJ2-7	CASSQDAGEGEQYF	TGTGCCAGCAGCCAGGACGCGGGAGAGGGCGAGCAGTACTTC
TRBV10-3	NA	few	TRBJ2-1	CAISGTFSNEQFF	TGTGCCATCAGTGGAACCTTCAGCAATGAGCAGTTCTTC
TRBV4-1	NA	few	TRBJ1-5	CASSQDSGADLNQPQHF	TGCGCCAGCAGCCAAGATTCGGGGGCGGACCTCAATCAGCCCCAGCATTTT
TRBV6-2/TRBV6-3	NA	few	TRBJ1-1	CASSYLGTEAFF	TGTGCCAGCAGTTACTTGGGAACTGAAGCTTTCTTT
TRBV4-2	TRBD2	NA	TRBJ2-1	CASSPKLLAGGWDSYNEQFF	TGTGCCAGCAGCCCCAAGCTTCTAGCGGGAGGGTGGGACTCCTACAATGAGCAGTTCTTC
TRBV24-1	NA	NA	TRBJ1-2	CATSVGENYGYTF	TGTGCCACCAGTGTCGGGGAGAACTATGGCTACACCTTC
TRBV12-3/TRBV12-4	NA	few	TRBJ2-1	CASKWGDNEQFF	TGTGCCAGCAAGTGGGGAGACAATGAGCAGTTCTTC
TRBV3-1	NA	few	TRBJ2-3	CASSQDWAHTDTQYF	TGTGCCAGCAGCCAAGATTGGGCGCACACAGATACGCAGTATTTT
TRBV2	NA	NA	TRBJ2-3	CASNLLAEDTQYF	TGTGCCAGCAATCTACTAGCAGAAGATACGCAGTATTTT
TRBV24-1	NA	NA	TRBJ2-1	CATSDFRQGGRNEQFF	TGTGCCACCAGTGATTTCAGGCAGGGGGGTAGGAATGAGCAGTTCTTC
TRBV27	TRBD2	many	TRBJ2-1	CASSWASGPHNEQFF	TGTGCCAGCAGTTGGGCTAGCGGGCCTCACAATGAGCAGTTCTTC
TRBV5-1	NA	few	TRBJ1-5	CASSLEGQGGQPQHF	TGCGCCAGCAGCTTGGAGGGTCAGGGCGGTCAGCCCCAGCATTTT
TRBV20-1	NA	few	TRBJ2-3	CSAPNERPSTDTQYF	TGCAGTGCCCCGAACGAGCGCCCGAGCACAGATACGCAGTATTTT
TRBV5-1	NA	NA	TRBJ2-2	CASSRRALQQVDTGELFF	TGCGCCAGCAGTAGAAGGGCCCTACAGCAAGTAGATACCGGGGAGCTGTTTTTT
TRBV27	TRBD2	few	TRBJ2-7	CASSLWAGVGPYEQYF	TGTGCCAGCAGTTTATGGGCGGGAGTAGGGCCCTACGAGCAGTACTTC
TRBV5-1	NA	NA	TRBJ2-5	CASSSTREKKETQYF	TGCGCCAGCAGCTCAACGAGGGAAAAAAAAGAGACCCAGTACTTC
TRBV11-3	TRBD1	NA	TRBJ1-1	CASSSGTGGWSEAFF	TGTGCCAGCAGCTCCGGGACAGGGGGCTGGAGTGAAGCTTTCTTT
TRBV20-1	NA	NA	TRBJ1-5	CSARVSRAFNQPQHF	TGCAGTGCTAGAGTAAGCAGGGCATTTAATCAGCCCCAGCATTTT
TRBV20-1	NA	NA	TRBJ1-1	CSAREGGGIAEAFF	TGCAGTGCTCGGGAGGGGGGCGGTATCGCTGAAGCTTTCTTT
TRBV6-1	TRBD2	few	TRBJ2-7	CASSERVIGGLAHYEQYF	TGTGCCAGCAGTGAAAGGGTGATTGGTGGACTAGCCCACTACGAGCAGTACTTC
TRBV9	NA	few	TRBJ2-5	CASSGLGRDVTQYF	TGTGCCAGCAGCGGGTTGGGTCGGGACGTAACCCAGTACTTC
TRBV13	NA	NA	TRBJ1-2	CASSFGGTYGYTF	TGTGCCAGCAGCTTTGGGGGAACCTATGGCTACACCTTC
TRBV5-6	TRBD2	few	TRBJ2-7	CASSLAGGVLGYEQYF	TGTGCCAGCAGCTTGGCGGGAGGAGTCCTCGGCTACGAGCAGTACTTC
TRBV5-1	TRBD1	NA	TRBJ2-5	CASSLWGQGGETQYF	TGCGCCAGCAGCTTGTGGGGACAGGGAGGAGAGACCCAGTACTTC
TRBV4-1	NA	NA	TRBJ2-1	CASSQPGSYNEQFF	TGCGCCAGCAGCCAACCGGGCTCCTACAATGAGCAGTTCTTC
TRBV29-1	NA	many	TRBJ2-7	CSVARQAYEQYF	TGCAGCGTCGCCAGACAAGCCTACGAGCAGTACTTC
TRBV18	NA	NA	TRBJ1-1	CASSLAAGAKNTEAFF	TGTGCCAGCTCTCTCGCCGCAGGGGCCAAGAACACTGAAGCTTTCTTT
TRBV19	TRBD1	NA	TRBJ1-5	CASSTGTDDQPQHF	TGTGCCAGTAGTACCGGGACAGACGATCAGCCCCAGCATTTT
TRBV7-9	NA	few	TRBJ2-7	CALDERHSSYEQYF	TGTGCCCTAGATGAGAGGCACAGCTCCTACGAGCAGTACTTC
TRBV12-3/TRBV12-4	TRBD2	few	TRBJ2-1	CASSPSGRAYNEQFF	TGTGCCAGCAGTCCGAGCGGGAGGGCCTACAATGAGCAGTTCTTC
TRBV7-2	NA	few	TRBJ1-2	CASSLGYRSAEAYGYTF	TGTGCCAGCAGCTTAGGGTACAGGTCGGCTGAAGCTTATGGCTACACCTTC